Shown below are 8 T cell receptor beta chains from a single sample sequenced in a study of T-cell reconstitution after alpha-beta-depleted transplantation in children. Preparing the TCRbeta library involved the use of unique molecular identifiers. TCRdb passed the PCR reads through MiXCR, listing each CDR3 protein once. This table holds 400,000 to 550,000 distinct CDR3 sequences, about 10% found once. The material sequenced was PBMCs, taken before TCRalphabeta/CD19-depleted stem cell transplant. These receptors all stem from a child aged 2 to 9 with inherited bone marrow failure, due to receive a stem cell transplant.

The CDR3 DNA sequence: TGTGCCAGCGGCCCGGGTCCCGGGAATGAGCAGTTCTTC. This sequence encodes CASGPGPGNEQFF. The J gene is TRBJ2-1, the V gene TRBV5-6; D unresolved. V gave up 7 bases and J gave up 7 bases, with 15 bases separating them. This CDR3 has 13 amino acids. The germline V gene encodes CDR1 SGHDT and CDR2 YYEEEE.

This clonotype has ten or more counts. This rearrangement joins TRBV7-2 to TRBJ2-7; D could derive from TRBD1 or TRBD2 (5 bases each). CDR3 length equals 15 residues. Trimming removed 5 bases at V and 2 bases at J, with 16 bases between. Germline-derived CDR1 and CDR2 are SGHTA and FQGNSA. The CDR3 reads CASSLRGGSTYEQYF. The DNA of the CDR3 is TGTGCCAGCAGCCTACGGGGCGGGTCCACCTACGAGCAGTACTTC.

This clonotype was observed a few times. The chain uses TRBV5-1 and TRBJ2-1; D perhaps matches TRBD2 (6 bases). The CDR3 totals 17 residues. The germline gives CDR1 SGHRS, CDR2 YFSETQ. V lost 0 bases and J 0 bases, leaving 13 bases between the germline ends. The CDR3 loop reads CASSLVSAGSSYNEQFF. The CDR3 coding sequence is TGCGCCAGCAGCTTGGTATCGGCGGGGAGCTCCTACAATGAGCAGTTCTTC.

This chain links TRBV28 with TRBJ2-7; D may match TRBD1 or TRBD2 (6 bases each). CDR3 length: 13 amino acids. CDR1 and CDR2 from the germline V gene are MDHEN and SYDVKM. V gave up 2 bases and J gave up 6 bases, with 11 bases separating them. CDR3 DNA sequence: TGTGCCAGCAGTTTACCCACGGGGGCCGAGCAGTACTTC. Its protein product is CASSLPTGAEQYF.

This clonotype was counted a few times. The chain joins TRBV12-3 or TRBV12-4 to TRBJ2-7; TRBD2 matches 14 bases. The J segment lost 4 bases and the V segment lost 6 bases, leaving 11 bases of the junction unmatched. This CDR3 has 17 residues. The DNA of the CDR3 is TGTGCCAGCAGACCTAATTACGGGACTAGCGGGAGTTACGAGCAGTACTTC. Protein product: CASRPNYGTSGSYEQYF.

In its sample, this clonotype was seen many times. The CDR3 sequence is CSVGGGSDTQYF. For the CDR3, the DNA is TGCAGCGTTGGAGGGGGGTCCGATACGCAGTATTTT. The J gene is TRBJ2-3, the V gene TRBV29-1; D is possibly TRBD1 or TRBD2 (6 bases each). Per germline, CDR1 SQVTM and CDR2 ANQGSEA. V was shortened by 4 bases and J by 6 bases, with 11 bases between the two germline ends. The CDR3 totals 12 residues.

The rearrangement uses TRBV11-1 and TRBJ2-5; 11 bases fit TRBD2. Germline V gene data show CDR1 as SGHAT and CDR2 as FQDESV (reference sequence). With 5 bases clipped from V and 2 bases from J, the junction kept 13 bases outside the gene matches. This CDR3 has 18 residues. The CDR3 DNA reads TGTGCCAGCAGCCTCTACTCGGGACTAGCGGACCTTCAAGAGACCCAGTACTTC. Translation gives CASSLYSGLADLQETQYF.

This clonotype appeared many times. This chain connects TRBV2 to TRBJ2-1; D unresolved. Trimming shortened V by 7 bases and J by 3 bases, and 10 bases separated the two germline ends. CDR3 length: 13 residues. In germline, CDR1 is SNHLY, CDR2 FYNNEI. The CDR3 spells CASKGPDYNEQFF. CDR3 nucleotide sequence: TGTGCCAGCAAAGGGCCTGACTACAATGAGCAGTTCTTC.